The T cell receptor (beta chain) under discussion was sequenced for a study of technical replicates of blood from a few donors. TCRdb's copy holds only in-frame clones and misses some; the assay was immunoSEQ multiplex PCR. The sample lists about 75,000 clones, about 97% occurring once. In germline, CDR1 is KGHSH, CDR2 LQKENI. J gave up 2 bases and V 5 bases, and 2 bases lay outside the gene matches. CDR3 length: 14 amino acids. The chain joins TRBV18 to TRBJ2-2, with 7 bases that match TRBD1. Sequenced input: T cells isolated from PBMCs. This TCR came from a human donor in good health. CDR3 residues: CASSGTVNTGELFF. The DNA of the CDR3 is TGTGCCAGCTCAGGGACAGTTAACACCGGGGAGCTGTTTTTT.